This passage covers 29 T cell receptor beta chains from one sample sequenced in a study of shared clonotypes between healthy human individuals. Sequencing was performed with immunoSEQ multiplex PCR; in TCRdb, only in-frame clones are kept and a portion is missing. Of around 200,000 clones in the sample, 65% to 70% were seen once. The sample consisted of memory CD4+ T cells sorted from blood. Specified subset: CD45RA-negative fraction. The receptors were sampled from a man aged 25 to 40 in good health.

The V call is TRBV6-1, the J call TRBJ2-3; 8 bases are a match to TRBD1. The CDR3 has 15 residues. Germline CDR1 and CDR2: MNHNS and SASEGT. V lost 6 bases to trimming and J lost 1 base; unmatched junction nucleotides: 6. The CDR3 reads CASSPGGLGTDTQYF. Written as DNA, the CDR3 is TGTGCCAGCAGCCCAGGGGGCCTCGGCACAGATACGCAGTATTTT.

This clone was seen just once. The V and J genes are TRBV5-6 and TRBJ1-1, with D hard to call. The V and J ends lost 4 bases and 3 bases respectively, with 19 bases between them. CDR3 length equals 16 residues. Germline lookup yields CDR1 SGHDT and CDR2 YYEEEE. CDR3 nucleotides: TGTGCCAGCAGCCCCACCCCCCAAAATTGGGACACTGAAGCTTTCTTT. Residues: CASSPTPQNWDTEAFF.

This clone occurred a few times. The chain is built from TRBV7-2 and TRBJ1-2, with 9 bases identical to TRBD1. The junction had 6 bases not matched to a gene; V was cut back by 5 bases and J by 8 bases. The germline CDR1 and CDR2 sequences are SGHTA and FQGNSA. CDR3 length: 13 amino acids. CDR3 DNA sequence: TGTGCCAGCAGCCAAACCGACAGGGGGGGCTACACCTTC. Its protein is CASSQTDRGGYTF.

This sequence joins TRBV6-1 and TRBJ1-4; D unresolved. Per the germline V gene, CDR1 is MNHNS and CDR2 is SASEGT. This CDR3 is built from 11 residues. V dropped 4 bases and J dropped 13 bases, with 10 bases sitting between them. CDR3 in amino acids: CASSVGSGLFF. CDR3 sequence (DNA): TGTGCCAGCAGTGTTGGGTCAGGACTGTTTTTT.

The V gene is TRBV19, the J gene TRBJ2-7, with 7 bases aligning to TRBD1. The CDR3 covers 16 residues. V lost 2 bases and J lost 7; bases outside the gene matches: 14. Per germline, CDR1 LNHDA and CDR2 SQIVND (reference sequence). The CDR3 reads CASSIPGRGARGEQYF. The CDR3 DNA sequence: TGTGCCAGTAGTATACCGGGACGGGGAGCCAGGGGGGAGCAGTACTTC.

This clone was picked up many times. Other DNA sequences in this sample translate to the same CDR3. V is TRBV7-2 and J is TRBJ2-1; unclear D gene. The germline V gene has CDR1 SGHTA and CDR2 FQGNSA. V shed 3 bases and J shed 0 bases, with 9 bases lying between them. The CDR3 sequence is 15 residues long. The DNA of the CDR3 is TGTGCCAGCAGCTTGGGGTCGAGCTCCTACAATGAGCAGTTCTTC. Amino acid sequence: CASSLGSSSYNEQFF.

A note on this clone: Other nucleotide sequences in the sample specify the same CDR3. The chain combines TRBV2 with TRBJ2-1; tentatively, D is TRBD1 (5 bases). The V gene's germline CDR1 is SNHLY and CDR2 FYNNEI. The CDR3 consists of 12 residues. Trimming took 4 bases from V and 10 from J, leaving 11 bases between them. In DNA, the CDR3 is TGTGCCAGCAGTGTAAGGCAGGGCGAGCAGTTCTTC. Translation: CASSVRQGEQFF.

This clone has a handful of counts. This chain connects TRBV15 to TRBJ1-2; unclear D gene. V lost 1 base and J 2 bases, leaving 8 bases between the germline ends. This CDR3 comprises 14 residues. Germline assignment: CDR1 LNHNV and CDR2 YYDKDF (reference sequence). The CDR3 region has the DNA TGTGCCACCAGCAGAGCCGGGCCCAACTATGGCTACACCTTC. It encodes CATSRAGPNYGYTF.

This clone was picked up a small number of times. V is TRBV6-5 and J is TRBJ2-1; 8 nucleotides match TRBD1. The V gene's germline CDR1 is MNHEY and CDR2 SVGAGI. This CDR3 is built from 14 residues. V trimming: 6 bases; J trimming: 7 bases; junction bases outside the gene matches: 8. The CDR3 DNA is TGTGCCAGCAGCCGCTCAGGGGGCAAGAATGAGCAGTTCTTC. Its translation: CASSRSGGKNEQFF.

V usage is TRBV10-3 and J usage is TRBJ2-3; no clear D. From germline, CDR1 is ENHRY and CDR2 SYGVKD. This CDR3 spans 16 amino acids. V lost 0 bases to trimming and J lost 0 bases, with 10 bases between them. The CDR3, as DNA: TGTGCCATCAGTGAGTCAAGAATCTCTAGCACAGATACGCAGTATTTT. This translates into CAISESRISSTDTQYF.

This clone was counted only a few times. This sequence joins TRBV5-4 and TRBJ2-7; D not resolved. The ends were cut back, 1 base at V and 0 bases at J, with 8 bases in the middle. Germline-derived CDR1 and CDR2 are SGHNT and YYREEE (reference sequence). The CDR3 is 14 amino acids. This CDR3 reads CASSLSRSSYEQYF. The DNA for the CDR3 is TGTGCCAGCAGCTTGTCAAGAAGCTCCTACGAGCAGTACTTC.

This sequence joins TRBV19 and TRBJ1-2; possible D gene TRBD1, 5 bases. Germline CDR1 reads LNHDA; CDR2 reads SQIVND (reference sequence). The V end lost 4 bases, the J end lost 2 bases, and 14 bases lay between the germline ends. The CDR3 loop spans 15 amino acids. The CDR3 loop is CASSTGRGTNYGYTF. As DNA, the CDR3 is TGTGCCAGTAGTACCGGTAGGGGAACGAACTATGGCTACACCTTC.

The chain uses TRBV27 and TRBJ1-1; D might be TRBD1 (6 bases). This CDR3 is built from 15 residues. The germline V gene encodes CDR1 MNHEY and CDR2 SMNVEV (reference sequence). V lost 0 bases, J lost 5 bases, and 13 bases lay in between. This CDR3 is CASSLSSGARTEAFF. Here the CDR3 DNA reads TGTGCCAGCAGTTTATCTTCGGGGGCACGTACTGAAGCTTTCTTT.

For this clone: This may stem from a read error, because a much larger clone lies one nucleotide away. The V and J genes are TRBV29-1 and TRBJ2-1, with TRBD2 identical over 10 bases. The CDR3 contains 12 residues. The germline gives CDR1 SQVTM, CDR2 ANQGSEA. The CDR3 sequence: CRAIGLADEQFF. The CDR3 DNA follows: TGCAGGGCTATAGGACTAGCGGACGAGCAGTTCTTC.

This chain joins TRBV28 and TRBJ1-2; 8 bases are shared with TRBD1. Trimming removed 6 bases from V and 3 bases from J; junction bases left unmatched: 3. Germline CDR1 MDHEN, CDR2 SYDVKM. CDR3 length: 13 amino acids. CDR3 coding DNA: TGTGCCAGCAGAGTGGGACAGGACTATGGCTACACCTTC. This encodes CASRVGQDYGYTF.

CDR3 coding DNA: TGTGCCAGCAGTGAGACCCCTTCCGGTGGCTACACCTTC. Amino acid sequence: CASSETPSGGYTF. The chain uses TRBV25-1 and TRBJ1-2; no clear D gene. The CDR3 loop spans 13 amino acids. Looked up from germline, CDR1 is MGHDK and CDR2 is SYGVNS. V was cut by 3 bases and J by 7 bases, with 12 bases left in between.

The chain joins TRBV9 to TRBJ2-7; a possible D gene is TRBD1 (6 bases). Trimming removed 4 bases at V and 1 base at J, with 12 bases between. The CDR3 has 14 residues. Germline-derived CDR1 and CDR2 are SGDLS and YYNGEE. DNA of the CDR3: TGTGCCAGCAGCCGAGACAGGCTGTCCTACGAGCAGTACTTC. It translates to CASSRDRLSYEQYF.

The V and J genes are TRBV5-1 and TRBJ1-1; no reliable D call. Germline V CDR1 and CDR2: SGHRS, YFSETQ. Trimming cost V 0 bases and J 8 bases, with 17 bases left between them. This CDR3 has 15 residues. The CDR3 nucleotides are TGCGCCAGCAGCTTGGGGCCCACAGAGTCAGGAGAAGCTTTCTTT. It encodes CASSLGPTESGEAFF.

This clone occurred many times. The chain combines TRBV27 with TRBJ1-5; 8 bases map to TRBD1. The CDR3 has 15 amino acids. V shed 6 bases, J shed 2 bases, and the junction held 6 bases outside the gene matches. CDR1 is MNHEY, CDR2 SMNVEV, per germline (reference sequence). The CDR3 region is CASSAGGSGNQPQHF. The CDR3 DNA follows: TGTGCCAGCAGCGCAGGGGGCTCTGGCAATCAGCCCCAGCATTTT.

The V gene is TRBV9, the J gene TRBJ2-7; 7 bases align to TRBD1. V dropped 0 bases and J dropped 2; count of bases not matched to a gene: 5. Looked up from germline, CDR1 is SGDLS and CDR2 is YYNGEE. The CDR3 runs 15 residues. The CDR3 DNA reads TGTGCCAGCAGCGTAGCAACAGGGGCCCCCTACGAGCAGTACTTC. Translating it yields CASSVATGAPYEQYF.

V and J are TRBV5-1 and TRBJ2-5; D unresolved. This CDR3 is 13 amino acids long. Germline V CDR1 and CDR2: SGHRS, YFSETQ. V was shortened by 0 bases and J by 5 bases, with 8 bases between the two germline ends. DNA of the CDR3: TGCGCCAGCAGCTTGGCTGACGGGGAGACCCAGTACTTC. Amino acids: CASSLADGETQYF.

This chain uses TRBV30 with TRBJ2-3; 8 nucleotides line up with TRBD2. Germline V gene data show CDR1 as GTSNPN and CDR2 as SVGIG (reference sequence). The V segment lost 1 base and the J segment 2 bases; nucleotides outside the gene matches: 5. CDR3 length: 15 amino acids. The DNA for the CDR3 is TGTGCCTGGAGTGCGGGAGGGCTAACCACAGATACGCAGTATTTT. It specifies CAWSAGGLTTDTQYF.

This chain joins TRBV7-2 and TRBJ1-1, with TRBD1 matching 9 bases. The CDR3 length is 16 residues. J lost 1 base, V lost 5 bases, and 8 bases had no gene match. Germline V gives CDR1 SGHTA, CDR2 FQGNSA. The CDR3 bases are TGTGCCAGCAGCCGCGGACAGGGGATCGCGAACACTGAAGCTTTCTTT. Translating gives CASSRGQGIANTEAFF.

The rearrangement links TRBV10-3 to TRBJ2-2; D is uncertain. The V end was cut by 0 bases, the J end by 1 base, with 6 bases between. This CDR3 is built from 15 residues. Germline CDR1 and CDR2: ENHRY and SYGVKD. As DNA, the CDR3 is TGTGCCATCAGTGAGTCTGCCGTGAACACCGGGGAGCTGTTTTTT. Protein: CAISESAVNTGELFF.

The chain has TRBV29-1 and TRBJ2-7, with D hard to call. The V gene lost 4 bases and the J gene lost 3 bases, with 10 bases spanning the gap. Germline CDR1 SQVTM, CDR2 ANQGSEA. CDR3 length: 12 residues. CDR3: CSVVQANYEQYF. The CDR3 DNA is TGCAGCGTTGTCCAGGCAAACTACGAGCAGTACTTC.

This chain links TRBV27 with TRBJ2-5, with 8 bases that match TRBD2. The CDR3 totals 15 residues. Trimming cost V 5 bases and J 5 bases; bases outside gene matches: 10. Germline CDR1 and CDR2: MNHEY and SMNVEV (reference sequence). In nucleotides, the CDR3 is TGTGCCAGCAGTCCCACGCGGGGGGCTGACGAGACCCAGTACTTC. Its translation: CASSPTRGADETQYF.

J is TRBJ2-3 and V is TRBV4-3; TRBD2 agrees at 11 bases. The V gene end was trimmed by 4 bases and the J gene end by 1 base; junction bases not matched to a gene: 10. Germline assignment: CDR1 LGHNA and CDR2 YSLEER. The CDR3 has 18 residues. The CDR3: CASSPEVAGGPGTDTQYF. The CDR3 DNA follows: TGCGCCAGCAGCCCTGAGGTAGCGGGAGGGCCGGGCACAGATACGCAGTATTTT.

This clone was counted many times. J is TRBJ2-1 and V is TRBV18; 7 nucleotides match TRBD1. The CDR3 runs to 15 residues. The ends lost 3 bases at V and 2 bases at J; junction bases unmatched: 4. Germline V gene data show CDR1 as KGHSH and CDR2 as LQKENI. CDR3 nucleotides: TGTGCCAGCTCACCGCAGGACAGGACCTACAATGAGCAGTTCTTC. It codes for CASSPQDRTYNEQFF.

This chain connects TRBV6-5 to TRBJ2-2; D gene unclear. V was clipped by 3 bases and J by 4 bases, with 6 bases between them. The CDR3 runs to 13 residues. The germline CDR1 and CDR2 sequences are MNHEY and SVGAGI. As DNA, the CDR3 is TGTGCCAGCAGTTATGACATCACCGGGGAGCTGTTTTTT. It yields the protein CASSYDITGELFF.